This T cell receptor beta chain was recovered during a study of shared clonotypes between healthy human individuals. As regards this clone: As yet, its antigen is unknown.

Per the germline V gene, CDR1 is KGHSH and CDR2 is LQKENI. V was cut by 3 bases and J by 6 bases, with 14 bases left in between. This CDR3 comprises 14 residues. Study-level points and caveats: What naive subsets generally showed was a larger estimated richness than memory subsets showed.

Deep-level settings were used for running the assay. Clones were read by immunoSEQ multiplex PCR, and TCRdb kept only the in-frame ones, dropping some. The table has about 2.4 million clones, 80% to 95% seen once. The clonotype comes from a man younger than 35 in good health. Some clones in this sample may be carry-over from other donors' samples. The sequenced sample consisted of naive CD4+ T cells from PBMCs. Subset denoted: CD45RA+ positively selected. This chain joins TRBV18 and TRBJ1-1; D is possibly TRBD1 (5 bases). CDR3 residues: CASSPTGPLPEAFF. The CDR3 DNA follows: TGTGCCAGCTCACCGACGGGGCCACTACCTGAAGCTTTCTTT.